The subject of this entry is one T cell receptor beta chain. Its antigen is not identified. This sample was included in a study of cytomegalovirus exposure and HLA in healthy donors. Study-level background: Drawn from HLA-typed donors, about 85 million unique TCRs were held in an early data release. Assignment to the Caucasian-associated ancestry cluster applied to less than 85% of the approximately 400 genotyped donors.

It was with 60 Vbeta and 13 Jbeta primers that the PCR ran. As handled by the study authors: Per a later analysis, the number of unique TCR beta chains was about 80 million, of which about 10 million were shared. Produced via immunoSEQ multiplex PCR; TCRdb's table is partial and in-frame only. V and J calls and clone size are as listed in that table; D and trimming were resolved from the DNA. Among approximately 190,000 clones listed, 77% were seen once. Study-wide results and limits: Three chains linked to CMV were shown in vitro to be specific for CMV antigens.

Germline V CDR1 and CDR2: LNHNV, YYDKDF (reference sequence). The CDR3 has 14 residues. The ends were cut back, 3 bases at V and 1 base at J, with 9 bases in the middle. Source material: PBMCs. The clonotype comes from a woman under 40 in good health and CMV-seropositive. The V and J genes are TRBV15 and TRBJ2-5, with D tentatively TRBD2 (5 bases). CDR3 amino acids: CATSRNGVQETQYF. The CDR3 DNA follows: TGTGCCACCAGCAGGAACGGGGTCCAAGAGACCCAGTACTTC.